This TCR beta chain is drawn from a study of T cell changes during pregnancy in multiple sclerosis. V lost 5 bases and J 5 bases, leaving 12 bases between the germline ends. The CDR3 contains 13 residues. Germline V gene lookup returns CDR1 SGHVS and CDR2 FQNEAQ. Only in-frame clones appear in the TCRdb table, and some are missing; sequencing was by immunoSEQ multiplex PCR. This table holds 45,000 to 50,000 clones, 85% to 95% found once. The TCR comes from a female donor with multiple sclerosis, enrolled in a pregnancy study. The material sequenced was CD8+ T cells from peripheral blood mononuclear cells, taken before pregnancy. This chain connects TRBV7-8 to TRBJ2-5; D is unresolved. This CDR3 is CASSHQSWETQYF. The CDR3 DNA sequence: TGTGCCAGCAGCCATCAGTCATGGGAGACCCAGTACTTC.